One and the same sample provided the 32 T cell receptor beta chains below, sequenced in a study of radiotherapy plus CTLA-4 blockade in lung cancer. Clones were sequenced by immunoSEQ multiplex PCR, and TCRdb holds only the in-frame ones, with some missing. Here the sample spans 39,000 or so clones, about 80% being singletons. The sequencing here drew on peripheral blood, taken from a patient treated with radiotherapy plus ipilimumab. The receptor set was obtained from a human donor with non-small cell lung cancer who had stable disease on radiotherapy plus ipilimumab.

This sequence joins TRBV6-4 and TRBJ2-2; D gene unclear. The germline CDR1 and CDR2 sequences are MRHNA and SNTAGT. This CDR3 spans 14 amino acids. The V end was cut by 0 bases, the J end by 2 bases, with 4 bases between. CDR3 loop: CASSDSPNTGELFF. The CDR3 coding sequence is TGTGCCAGCAGTGACTCCCCCAACACCGGGGAGCTGTTTTTT.

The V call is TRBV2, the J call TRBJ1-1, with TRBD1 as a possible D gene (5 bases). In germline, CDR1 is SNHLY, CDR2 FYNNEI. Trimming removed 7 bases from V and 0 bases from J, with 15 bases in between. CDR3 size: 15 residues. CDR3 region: CASKAGRPMNTEAFF. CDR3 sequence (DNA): TGTGCCAGCAAGGCAGGGCGGCCAATGAACACTGAAGCTTTCTTT.

CDR3 in DNA: TGTGCCAGCAGGAGAGGACAGGGGACCTATGGCTACACCTTC. Residues: CASRRGQGTYGYTF. The chain carries TRBV2 and TRBJ1-2, with 9 bases fitting TRBD1. V lost 6 bases and J lost 4; bases outside the gene matches: 6. The CDR3 is 14 residues long. CDR1 and CDR2 from the germline V gene are SNHLY and FYNNEI. The full variable domain, with the rest looked up from reference TRBV2 and TRBJ1-2, is EPEVTQTPSHQVTQMGQEVILRCVPISNHLYFYWYRQILGQKVEFLVSFYNNEISEKSEIFDDQFSVERPDGSNFTLKIRSTKLEDSAMYFCASRRGQGTYGYTFGSGTRLTVV.

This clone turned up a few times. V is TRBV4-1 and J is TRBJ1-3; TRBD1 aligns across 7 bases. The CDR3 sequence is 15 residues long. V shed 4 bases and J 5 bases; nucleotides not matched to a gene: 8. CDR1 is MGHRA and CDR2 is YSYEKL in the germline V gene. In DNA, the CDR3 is TGCGCCAGCAGCCCAGACAGGGCGAATAGAAACACCATATATTTT. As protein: CASSPDRANRNTIYF.

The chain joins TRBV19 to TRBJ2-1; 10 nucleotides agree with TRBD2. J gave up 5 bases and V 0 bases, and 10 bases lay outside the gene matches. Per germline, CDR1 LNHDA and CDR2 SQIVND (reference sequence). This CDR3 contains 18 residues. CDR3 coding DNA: TGTGCCAGTAGTATAGAGGCTAGCGGGGGTTCTTACCACAATGAGCAGTTCTTC. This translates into CASSIEASGGSYHNEQFF.

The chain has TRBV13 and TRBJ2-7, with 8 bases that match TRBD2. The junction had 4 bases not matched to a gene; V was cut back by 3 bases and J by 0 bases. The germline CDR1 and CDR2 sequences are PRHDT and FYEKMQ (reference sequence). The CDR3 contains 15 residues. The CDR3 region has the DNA TGTGCCAGCAGCTTGGGACGGGGGGGCTCCTACGAGCAGTACTTC. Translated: CASSLGRGGSYEQYF. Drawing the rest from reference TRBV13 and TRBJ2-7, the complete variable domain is AAGVIQSPRHLIKEKRETATLKCYPIPRHDTVYWYQQGPGQDPQFLISFYEKMQSDKGSIPDRFSAQQFSDYHSELNMSSLELGDSALYFCASSLGRGGSYEQYFGPGTRLTVT.

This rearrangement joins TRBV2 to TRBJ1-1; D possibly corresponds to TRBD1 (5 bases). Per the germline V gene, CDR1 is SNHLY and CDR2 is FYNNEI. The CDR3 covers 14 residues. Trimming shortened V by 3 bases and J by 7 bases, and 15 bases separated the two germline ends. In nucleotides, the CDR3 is TGTGCCAGCAGTGATTCCCCCCAGGGATTTGAAGCTTTCTTT. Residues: CASSDSPQGFEAFF.

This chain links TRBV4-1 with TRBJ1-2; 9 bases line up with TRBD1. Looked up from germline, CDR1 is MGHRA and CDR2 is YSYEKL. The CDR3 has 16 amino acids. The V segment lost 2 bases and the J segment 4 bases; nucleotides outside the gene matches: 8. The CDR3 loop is CASSQRTGDWVYGYTF. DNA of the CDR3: TGCGCCAGCAGCCAAAGGACAGGGGATTGGGTCTATGGCTACACCTTC.

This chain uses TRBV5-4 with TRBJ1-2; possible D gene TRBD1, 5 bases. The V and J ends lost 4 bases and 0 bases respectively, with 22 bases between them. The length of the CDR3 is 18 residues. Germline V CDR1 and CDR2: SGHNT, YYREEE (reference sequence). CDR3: CASSPGWGGGAANYGYTF. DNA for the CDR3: TGTGCCAGCAGCCCCGGATGGGGCGGGGGAGCGGCTAACTATGGCTACACCTTC.

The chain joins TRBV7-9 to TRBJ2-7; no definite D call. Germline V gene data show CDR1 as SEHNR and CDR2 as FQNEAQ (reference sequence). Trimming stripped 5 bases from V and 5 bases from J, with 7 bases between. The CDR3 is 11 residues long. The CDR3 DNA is TGTGCCAGCAGCCTCGACAACGAGCAGTACTTC. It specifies CASSLDNEQYF. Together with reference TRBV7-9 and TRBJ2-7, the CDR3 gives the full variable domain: DTGVSQNPRHKITKRGQNVTFRCDPISEHNRLYWYRQTLGQGPEFLTYFQNEAQLEKSRLLSDRFSAERPKGSFSTLEIQRTEQGDSAMYLCASSLDNEQYFGPGTRLTVT.

The CDR3 region is CASSYDGNALNTEAFF. CDR3 nucleotide sequence: TGTGCCAGCAGTTACGATGGGAACGCCTTGAACACTGAAGCTTTCTTT. The chain has TRBV6-5 and TRBJ1-1, with D unresolved. Trimming removed 2 bases from V and 0 bases from J, with 13 bases in between. Germline-derived CDR1 and CDR2 are MNHEY and SVGAGI. The CDR3 contains 16 residues.

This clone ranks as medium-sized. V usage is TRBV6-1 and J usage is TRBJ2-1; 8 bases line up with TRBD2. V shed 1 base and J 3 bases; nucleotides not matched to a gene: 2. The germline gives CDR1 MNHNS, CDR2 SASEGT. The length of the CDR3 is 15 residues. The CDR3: CASSEDGGGYNEQFF. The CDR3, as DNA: TGTGCCAGCAGTGAAGACGGGGGGGGCTACAATGAGCAGTTCTTC.

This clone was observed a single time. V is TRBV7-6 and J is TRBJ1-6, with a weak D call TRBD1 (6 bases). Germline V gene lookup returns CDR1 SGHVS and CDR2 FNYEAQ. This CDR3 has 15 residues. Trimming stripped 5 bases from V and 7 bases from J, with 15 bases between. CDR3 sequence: CASSPHGGPNSPLHF. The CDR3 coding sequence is TGTGCCAGCAGCCCCCACGGGGGGCCGAATTCACCCCTCCACTTT.

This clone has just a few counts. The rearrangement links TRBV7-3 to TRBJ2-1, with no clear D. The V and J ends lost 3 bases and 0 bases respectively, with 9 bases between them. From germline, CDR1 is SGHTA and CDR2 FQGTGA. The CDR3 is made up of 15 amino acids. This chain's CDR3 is CASSLDRNSYNEQFF. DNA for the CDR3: TGTGCCAGCAGCTTGGATAGGAACTCCTACAATGAGCAGTTCTTC.

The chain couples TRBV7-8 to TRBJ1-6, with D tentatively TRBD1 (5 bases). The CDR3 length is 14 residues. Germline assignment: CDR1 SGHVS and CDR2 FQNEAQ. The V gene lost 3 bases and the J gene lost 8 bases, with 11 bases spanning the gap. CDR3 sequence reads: CASSFEEGHSPLHF. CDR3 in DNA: TGTGCCAGCAGCTTTGAGGAGGGGCATTCACCCCTCCACTTT.

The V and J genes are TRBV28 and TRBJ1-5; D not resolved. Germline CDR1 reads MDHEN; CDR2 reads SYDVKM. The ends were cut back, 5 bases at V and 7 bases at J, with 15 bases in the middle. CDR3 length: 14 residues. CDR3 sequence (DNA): TGTGCCAGCAGTAAGGGTGGAGGGAACCAGCCCCAGCATTTT. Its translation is CASSKGGGNQPQHF.

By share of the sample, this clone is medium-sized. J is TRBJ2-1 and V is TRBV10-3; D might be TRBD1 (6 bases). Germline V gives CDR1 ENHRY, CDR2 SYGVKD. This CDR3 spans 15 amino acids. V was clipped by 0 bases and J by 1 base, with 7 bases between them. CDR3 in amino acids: CAISESGGSYNEQFF. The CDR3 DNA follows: TGTGCCATCAGTGAGTCAGGGGGTTCCTACAATGAGCAGTTCTTC.

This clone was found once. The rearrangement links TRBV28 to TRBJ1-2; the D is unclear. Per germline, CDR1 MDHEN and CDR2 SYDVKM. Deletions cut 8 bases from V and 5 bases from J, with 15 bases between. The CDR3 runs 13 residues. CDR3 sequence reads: CASSPTDKYGYTF. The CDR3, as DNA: TGTGCCAGCTCTCCCACAGATAAATATGGCTACACCTTC.

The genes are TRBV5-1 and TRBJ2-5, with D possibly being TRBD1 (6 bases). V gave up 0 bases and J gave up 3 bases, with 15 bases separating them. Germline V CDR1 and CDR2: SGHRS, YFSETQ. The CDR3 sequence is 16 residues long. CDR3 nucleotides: TGCGCCAGCAGCTTGGCCTTGGATGGGGGCGAAGAGACCCAGTACTTC. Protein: CASSLALDGGEETQYF.

The CDR3 nucleotides read TGCAGTGCTAGACAAATGGGTGAGCAGTTCTTC. It encodes CSARQMGEQFF. The rearrangement uses TRBV20-1 and TRBJ2-1; no firm D call. The V end lost 2 bases, the J end lost 9 bases, and 8 bases lay between the germline ends. Germline CDR1 and CDR2: DFQATT and SNEGSKA (reference sequence). The CDR3 extends over 11 amino acids.

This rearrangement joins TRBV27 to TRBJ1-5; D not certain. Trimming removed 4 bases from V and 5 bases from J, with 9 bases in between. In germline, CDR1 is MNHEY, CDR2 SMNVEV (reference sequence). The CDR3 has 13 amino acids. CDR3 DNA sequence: TGTGCCAGCAGTTCTCAAACGTATCAGCCCCAGCATTTT. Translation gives CASSSQTYQPQHF.

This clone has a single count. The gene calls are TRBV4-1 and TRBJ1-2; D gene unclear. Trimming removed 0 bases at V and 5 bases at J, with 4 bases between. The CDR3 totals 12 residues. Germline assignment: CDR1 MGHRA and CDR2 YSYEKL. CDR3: CASSQDQYGYTF. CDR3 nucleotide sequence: TGCGCCAGCAGCCAAGATCAATATGGCTACACCTTC.

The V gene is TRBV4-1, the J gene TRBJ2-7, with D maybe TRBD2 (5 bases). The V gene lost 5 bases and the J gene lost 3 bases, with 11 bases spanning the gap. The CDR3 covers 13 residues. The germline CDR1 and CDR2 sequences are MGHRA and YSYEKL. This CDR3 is CASSFTAGYEQYF. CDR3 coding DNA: TGCGCCAGCAGCTTTACGGCGGGCTACGAGCAGTACTTC.

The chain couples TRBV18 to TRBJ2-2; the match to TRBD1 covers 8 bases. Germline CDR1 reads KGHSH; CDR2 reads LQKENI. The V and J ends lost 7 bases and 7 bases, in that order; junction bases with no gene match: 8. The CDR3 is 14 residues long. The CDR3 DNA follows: TGTGCCAGCTTCCGTTCAGGGGGCATCGGGGAGCTGTTTTTT. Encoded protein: CASFRSGGIGELFF.

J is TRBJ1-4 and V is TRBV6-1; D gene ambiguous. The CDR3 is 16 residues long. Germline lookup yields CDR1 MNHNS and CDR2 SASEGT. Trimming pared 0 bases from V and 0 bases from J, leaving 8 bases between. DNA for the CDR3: TGTGCCAGCAGTGAAGCCTCCTTGACAACTAATGAAAAACTGTTTTTT. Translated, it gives CASSEASLTTNEKLFF.

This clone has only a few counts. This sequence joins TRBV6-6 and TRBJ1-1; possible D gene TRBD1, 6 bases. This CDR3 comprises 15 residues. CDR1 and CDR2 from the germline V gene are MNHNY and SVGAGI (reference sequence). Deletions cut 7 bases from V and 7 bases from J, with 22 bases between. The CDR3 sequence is CASTLLGQGSSEAFF. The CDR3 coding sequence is TGTGCCAGCACGTTGTTGGGGCAGGGGTCGAGTGAAGCTTTCTTT.

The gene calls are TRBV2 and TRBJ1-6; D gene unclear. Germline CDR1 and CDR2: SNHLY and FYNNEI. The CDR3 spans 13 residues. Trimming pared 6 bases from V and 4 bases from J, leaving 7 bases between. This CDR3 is CASRDLYNSPLHF. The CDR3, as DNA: TGTGCCAGCAGGGACCTTTATAATTCACCCCTCCACTTT.

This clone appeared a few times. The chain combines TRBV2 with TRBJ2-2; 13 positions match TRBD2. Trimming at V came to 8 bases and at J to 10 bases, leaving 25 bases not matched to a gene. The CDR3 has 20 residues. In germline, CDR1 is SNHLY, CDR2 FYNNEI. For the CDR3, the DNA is TGTGCCAGCGGCAAATTGGACAGAATGACTAGCGGGGGGAAAGTGGTGGAGCTGTTTTTT. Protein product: CASGKLDRMTSGGKVVELFF.

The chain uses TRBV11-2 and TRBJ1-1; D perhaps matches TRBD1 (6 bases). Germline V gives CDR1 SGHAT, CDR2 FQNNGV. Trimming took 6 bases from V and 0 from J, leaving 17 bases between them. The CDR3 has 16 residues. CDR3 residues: CASSLYDRLMNTEAFF. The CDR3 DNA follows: TGTGCCAGCAGTCTCTACGACAGGCTCATGAACACTGAAGCTTTCTTT.

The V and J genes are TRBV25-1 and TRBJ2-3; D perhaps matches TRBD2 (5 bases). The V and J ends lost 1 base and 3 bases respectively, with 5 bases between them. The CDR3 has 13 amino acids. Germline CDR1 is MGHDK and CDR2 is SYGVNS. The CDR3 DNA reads TGTGCCAGCAGTGAATCGGGGACAGATACGCAGTATTTT. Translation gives CASSESGTDTQYF.

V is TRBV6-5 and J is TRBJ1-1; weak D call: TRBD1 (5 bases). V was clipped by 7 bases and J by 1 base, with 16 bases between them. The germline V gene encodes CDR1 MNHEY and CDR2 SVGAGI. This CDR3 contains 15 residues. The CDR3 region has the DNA TGTGCCAGCACATCCAGGCAGGGATCGAACACTGAAGCTTTCTTT. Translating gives CASTSRQGSNTEAFF.

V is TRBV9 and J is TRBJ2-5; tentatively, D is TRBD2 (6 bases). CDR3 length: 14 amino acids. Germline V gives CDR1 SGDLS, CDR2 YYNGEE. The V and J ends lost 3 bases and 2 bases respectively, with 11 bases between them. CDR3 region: CASSASGRQETQYF. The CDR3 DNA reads TGTGCCAGCAGCGCTTCAGGGAGGCAAGAGACCCAGTACTTC.